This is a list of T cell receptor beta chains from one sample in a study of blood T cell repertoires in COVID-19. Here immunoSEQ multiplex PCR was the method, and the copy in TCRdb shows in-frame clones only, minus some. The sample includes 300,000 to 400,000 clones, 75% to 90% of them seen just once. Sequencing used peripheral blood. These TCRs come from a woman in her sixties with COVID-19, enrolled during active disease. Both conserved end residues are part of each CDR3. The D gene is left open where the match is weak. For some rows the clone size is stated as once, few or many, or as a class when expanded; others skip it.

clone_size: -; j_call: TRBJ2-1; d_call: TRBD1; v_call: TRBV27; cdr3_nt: TGTGCCAGCAGTTTAACCGGGACAGGGTGGGGAAATGAGCAGTTCTTC; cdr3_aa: CASSLTGTGWGNEQFF
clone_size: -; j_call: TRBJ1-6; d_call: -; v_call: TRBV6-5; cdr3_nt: TGTGCCATCACCACAGGGTTTAATTCACCCCTCCACTTT; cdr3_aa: CAITTGFNSPLHF
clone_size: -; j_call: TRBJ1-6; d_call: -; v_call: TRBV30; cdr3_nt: TGTGCCTGGCGGGACACCTATAATTCACCCCTCCACTTT; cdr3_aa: CAWRDTYNSPLHF
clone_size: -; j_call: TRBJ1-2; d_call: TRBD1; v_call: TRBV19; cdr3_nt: TGTGCCAGTAGTACCCCGACAGGGGGTAACTTCTATGGCTACACCTTC; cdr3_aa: CASSTPTGGNFYGYTF
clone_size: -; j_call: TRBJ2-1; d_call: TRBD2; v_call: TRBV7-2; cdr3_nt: TGTGCCAGCAGTTGGACTAGCGGGGGGCGAAATGAGCAGTTCTTC; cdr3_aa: CASSWTSGGRNEQFF
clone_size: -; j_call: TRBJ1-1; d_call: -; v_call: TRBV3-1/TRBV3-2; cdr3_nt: TGTGCCAGCAGCCAGAGGGAGAGGGTTCACACTGAAGCTTTCTTT; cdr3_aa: CASSQRERVHTEAFF
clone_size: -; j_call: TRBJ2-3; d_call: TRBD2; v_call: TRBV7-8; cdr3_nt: TGTGCCAGCAGCTTAGCGTCAGGACTAGCGGGGGACCGCACAGATACGCAGTATTTT; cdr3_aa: CASSLASGLAGDRTDTQYF
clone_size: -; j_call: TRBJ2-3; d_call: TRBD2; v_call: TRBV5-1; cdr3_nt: TGCGCCAGCAGCTTGGAAGCGGGGGGGCCCGATACGCAGTATTTT; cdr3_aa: CASSLEAGGPDTQYF
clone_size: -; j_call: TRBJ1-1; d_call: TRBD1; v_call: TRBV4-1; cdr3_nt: TGCGCCAGCAGCCAAGTTCGGCGGACAGGGGGACTGAACACTGAAGCTTTCTTT; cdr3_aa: CASSQVRRTGGLNTEAFF
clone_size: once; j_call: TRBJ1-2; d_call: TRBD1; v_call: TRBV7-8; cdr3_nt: TGTGCCAGCAGCTTAGCGGCAGGGGGCTATGGCTACACCTTC; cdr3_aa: CASSLAAGGYGYTF
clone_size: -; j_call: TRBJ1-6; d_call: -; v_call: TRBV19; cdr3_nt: TGTGCCAGTAGGGGGAGCTCCTATAATTCACCCCTCCACTTT; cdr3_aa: CASRGSSYNSPLHF
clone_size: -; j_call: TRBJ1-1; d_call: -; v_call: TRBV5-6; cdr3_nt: TGTGCCAGCAGCCCACAGCCAATGAACACTGAAGCTTTCTTT; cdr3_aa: CASSPQPMNTEAFF
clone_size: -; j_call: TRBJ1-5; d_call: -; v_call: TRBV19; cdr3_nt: TGTGCCAGTAGAAGACAGCTAAATCAGCCCCAGCATTTT; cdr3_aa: CASRRQLNQPQHF
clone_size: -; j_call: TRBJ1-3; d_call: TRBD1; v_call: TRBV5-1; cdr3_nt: TGCGCCAGCAGCAATGACAGGGTTGAAAACACCATATATTTT; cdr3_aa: CASSNDRVENTIYF
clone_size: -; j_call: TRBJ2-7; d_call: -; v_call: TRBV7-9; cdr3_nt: TGTGCCAGCAGCTTAGCTCAGAACAACGAGCAGTACTTC; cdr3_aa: CASSLAQNNEQYF
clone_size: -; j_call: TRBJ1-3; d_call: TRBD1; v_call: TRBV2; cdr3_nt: TGTGCCAGCAGTGATGAGGCAGGAAGCCAGGGGGTTAACGTGGACACCATATATTTT; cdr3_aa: CASSDEAGSQGVNVDTIYF
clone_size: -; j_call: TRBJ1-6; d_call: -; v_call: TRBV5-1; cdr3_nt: TGCGCCAGCAGGGGGGGAGGAGACAACTATAATTCACCCCTCCACTTT; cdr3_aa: CASRGGGDNYNSPLHF
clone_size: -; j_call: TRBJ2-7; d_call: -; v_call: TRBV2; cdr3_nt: TGTGCCAGCAGGGAGGCCCCCAAGGAGTACTTC; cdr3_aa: CASREAPKEYF
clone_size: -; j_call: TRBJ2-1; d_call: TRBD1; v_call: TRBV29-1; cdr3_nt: TGCAGCCTAGGGACAGAATACAATGAGCAGTTCTTC; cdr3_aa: CSLGTEYNEQFF
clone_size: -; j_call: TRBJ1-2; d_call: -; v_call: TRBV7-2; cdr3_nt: TGTGCCAGCAGCTTAGACAGGGCAAACTATGGCTACACCTTC; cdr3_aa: CASSLDRANYGYTF
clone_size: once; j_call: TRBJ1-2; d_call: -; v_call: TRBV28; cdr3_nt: TGTGCCAGCAGCTCTAACTATGGCTACACCTTC; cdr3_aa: CASSSNYGYTF
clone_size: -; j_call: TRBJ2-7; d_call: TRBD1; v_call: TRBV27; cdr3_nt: TGTGCCAGCAGTTTATGGACAGGCTCTTCCTACGAGCAGTACTTC; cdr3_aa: CASSLWTGSSYEQYF